A selection of T cell receptor beta chains follows, all from one sample in a study of beta chain features in type 1 diabetes. The data were produced by immunoSEQ multiplex PCR, yet TCRdb's version contains in-frame clones alone and is incomplete. The table has approximately 140,000 clones, 40% to 55% seen once. Sequencing was carried out using Tregs from blood. The receptors were gathered from a man younger than 35 in good health. The CDR3 runs from the conserved cysteine through the conserved F or W. Fields, in order: J gene, D gene, clone size, V gene, CDR3 DNA, CDR3 protein. D genes are given only for firm matches. Some rows mark clone size as missing; the rest say once, few, many or name a class of expanded clone.

J: TRBJ1-5; D: .; size: .; V: TRBV30; DNA: TGTGCCTGGAGTTTGGGACTAAATCAGCCCCAGCATTTT; CDR3: CAWSLGLNQPQHF
J: TRBJ2-1; D: .; size: few; V: TRBV5-4; DNA: TGTGCCAGCAGCTTGGGGACAGAGTACAATGAGCAGTTCTTC; CDR3: CASSLGTEYNEQFF
J: TRBJ2-1; D: .; size: .; V: TRBV7-9; DNA: TGTGCCAGCAGAGTCGGGGGCAATGAGCAGTTCTTC; CDR3: CASRVGGNEQFF
J: TRBJ2-2; D: TRBD1; size: once; V: TRBV6-5; DNA: TGTGCCAGCAGGAAACAGGGGGGATTCGGGGAGCTGTTTTTT; CDR3: CASRKQGGFGELFF
J: TRBJ2-7; D: TRBD2; size: .; V: TRBV7-2; DNA: TGTGCCAGCAGCTCCGGACTAGCGGGAGCTTACGAGCAGTACTTC; CDR3: CASSSGLAGAYEQYF
J: TRBJ2-1; D: .; size: few; V: TRBV29-1; DNA: TGCAGCGTTTCGGGCAGGGGAATAAGTGAGCAGTTCTTC; CDR3: CSVSGRGISEQFF
J: TRBJ1-6; D: .; size: .; V: TRBV19; DNA: TGTGCCAGTAAACTCCAGGGTTTGTACAATTCACCCCTCCACTTT; CDR3: CASKLQGLYNSPLHF
J: TRBJ1-4; D: TRBD1; size: .; V: TRBV5-1; DNA: TGCGCCAGCAGCGCAACGGGACAGGCTGCGGAAAAACTGTTTTTT; CDR3: CASSATGQAAEKLFF
J: TRBJ1-5; D: .; size: .; V: TRBV2; DNA: TGTGCCAGCTCGATGTGGGGGGGCCGGAATCAGCCCCAGCATTTT; CDR3: CASSMWGGRNQPQHF
J: TRBJ2-7; D: TRBD2; size: .; V: TRBV7-2; DNA: TGTGCCAGCAGCGTTAGCGGGGGGGCGTACGAGCAGTACTTC; CDR3: CASSVSGGAYEQYF
J: TRBJ1-1; D: .; size: .; V: TRBV7-2; DNA: TGTGCCAGCAGCTTACTCACTGAAGCTTTCTTT; CDR3: CASSLLTEAFF
J: TRBJ1-1; D: .; size: .; V: TRBV5-6; DNA: TGTGCCAGCAGCTTGTATCACAAGAACACTGAAGCTTTCTTT; CDR3: CASSLYHKNTEAFF
J: TRBJ2-2; D: .; size: few; V: TRBV5-6; DNA: TGTGCCAGCAGCCCCGTGGTAGCAGCTGACACCGGGGAGCTGTTTTTT; CDR3: CASSPVVAADTGELFF
J: TRBJ2-3; D: TRBD1; size: .; V: TRBV10-3; DNA: TGTGCCATCTGGGGACAGGTGGGCACAGATACGCAGTATTTT; CDR3: CAIWGQVGTDTQYF
J: TRBJ1-5; D: TRBD1; size: once; V: TRBV6-5; DNA: TGTGCCAGCAGTCACGGACAGGGGATGTATCAGCCCCAGCATTTT; CDR3: CASSHGQGMYQPQHF
J: TRBJ2-7; D: TRBD1; size: .; V: TRBV28; DNA: TGTGCCAGCAGTTTAGAGGACAGGGACGCCGGCGAGCAGTACTTC; CDR3: CASSLEDRDAGEQYF
J: TRBJ1-2; D: TRBD1; size: .; V: TRBV5-6; DNA: TGTGCCAGCAGCCTCGGGACAGGGCGAGCTAACTATGGCTACACCTTC; CDR3: CASSLGTGRANYGYTF
J: TRBJ2-6; D: .; size: few; V: TRBV4-3; DNA: TGCGCCAGCAGCCAAGATGCTGGGCGATCCGGGGCCAACGTCCTGACTTTC; CDR3: CASSQDAGRSGANVLTF
J: TRBJ2-2; D: TRBD1; size: .; V: TRBV4-1; DNA: TGCGCCAGCAGCCTGACCGGGACAGGGACCACCGGGGAGCTGTTTTTT; CDR3: CASSLTGTGTTGELFF
J: TRBJ1-2; D: TRBD1; size: few; V: TRBV9; DNA: TGTGCCAGCAGCGCTCGGACAGGGGTTAACTATGGCTACACCTTC; CDR3: CASSARTGVNYGYTF
J: TRBJ1-6; D: .; size: .; V: TRBV19; DNA: TGTGCCAGTACCGGAACGGGAGGGGTTCCTAATTCACCCCTCCACTTT; CDR3: CASTGTGGVPNSPLHF
J: TRBJ2-6; D: TRBD1; size: .; V: TRBV5-1; DNA: TGCGCCAGCAGGGCCGGGACAGGGGTTGATGGGGCCAACGTCCTGACTTTC; CDR3: CASRAGTGVDGANVLTF
J: TRBJ1-3; D: TRBD1; size: few; V: TRBV6-5; DNA: TGTGCCAGCAGTTACGGGACAGCCTTTGGAAACACCATATATTTT; CDR3: CASSYGTAFGNTIYF
J: TRBJ1-3; D: .; size: .; V: TRBV5-5; DNA: TGTGCCAGCAGCCGCCCGGGCTCTGGAAACACCATATATTTT; CDR3: CASSRPGSGNTIYF
J: TRBJ2-5; D: .; size: .; V: TRBV5-1; DNA: TGCGCCAGCAGCCCCTCGCACAGGGCGCAAGAGACCCAGTACTTC; CDR3: CASSPSHRAQETQYF
J: TRBJ2-7; D: TRBD2; size: .; V: TRBV29-1; DNA: TGCAGCGTGGCTACTAGCGGGGGCTACTACGAGCAGTACTTC; CDR3: CSVATSGGYYEQYF
J: TRBJ1-2; D: .; size: .; V: TRBV5-1; DNA: TGCGCCAGCAGCTTGGGAAGCGGGGGTCTTACTGGCTACACCTTC; CDR3: CASSLGSGGLTGYTF
J: TRBJ1-2; D: .; size: .; V: TRBV4-3; DNA: TGCGCCAGCAGCCAAGATTCCCAGGGAAGATGGTATGGCTACACCTTC; CDR3: CASSQDSQGRWYGYTF
J: TRBJ2-5; D: .; size: .; V: TRBV7-2; DNA: TGTGCCAGCAGCTTTGCCAGGTTGGAGACCCAGTACTTC; CDR3: CASSFARLETQYF
J: TRBJ2-7; D: TRBD1; size: few; V: TRBV6-1; DNA: TGTGCCAGCAACCCGGGACAGCACTCCTACGAGCAGTACTTC; CDR3: CASNPGQHSYEQYF
J: TRBJ1-2; D: .; size: .; V: TRBV7-8; DNA: TGTGCCAGCAGCCCCTACGACGGACAGAACTATGGCTACACCTTC; CDR3: CASSPYDGQNYGYTF
J: TRBJ2-1; D: TRBD2; size: .; V: TRBV7-2; DNA: TGTGCCAGCAGCTTTCAGCGGGGAAATAGTGAGCAGTTCTTC; CDR3: CASSFQRGNSEQFF
J: TRBJ2-3; D: TRBD2; size: .; V: TRBV10-3; DNA: TGTGCCATCAGTGATTTGGGACTAGCGGAGAGCACAGATACGCAGTATTTT; CDR3: CAISDLGLAESTDTQYF
J: TRBJ2-2; D: .; size: .; V: TRBV7-3; DNA: TGTGCCAGCAGCTTAAGGCCGGGACTCCCGAACACCGGGGAGCTGTTTTTT; CDR3: CASSLRPGLPNTGELFF
J: TRBJ2-2; D: TRBD2; size: .; V: TRBV11-3; DNA: TGTGCCAGCAGCCTAAGAGGGCTAGCGGGGCGTACCGGGGAGCTGTTTTTT; CDR3: CASSLRGLAGRTGELFF